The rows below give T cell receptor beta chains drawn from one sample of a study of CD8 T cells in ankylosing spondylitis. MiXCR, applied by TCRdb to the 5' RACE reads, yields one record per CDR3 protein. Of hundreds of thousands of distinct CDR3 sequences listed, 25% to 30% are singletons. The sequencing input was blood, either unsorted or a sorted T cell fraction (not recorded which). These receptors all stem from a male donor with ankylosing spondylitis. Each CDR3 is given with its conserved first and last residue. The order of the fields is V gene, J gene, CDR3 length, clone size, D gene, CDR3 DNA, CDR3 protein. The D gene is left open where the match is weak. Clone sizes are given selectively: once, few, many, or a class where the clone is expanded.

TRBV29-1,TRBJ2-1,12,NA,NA,TGCAGCGTTGGGGAAGATAGGTATGAGCAGTTCTTC,CSVGEDRYEQFF
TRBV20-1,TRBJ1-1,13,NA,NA,TGCAGTGCTAGAGAGACAGTTACGATGGAAGCTTTCTTT,CSARETVTMEAFF
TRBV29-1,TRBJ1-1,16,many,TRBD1,TGCAGCGTTGCACAGGGGTGGGGAATGGGGAACACTGAAGCTTTCTTT,CSVAQGWGMGNTEAFF
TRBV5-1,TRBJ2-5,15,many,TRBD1,TGCGCCAGCAGCTTGGCCGGGACAGGGGAAGAGACCCAGTACTTC,CASSLAGTGEETQYF
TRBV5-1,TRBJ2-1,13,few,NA,TGCGCCAGCAGCTGGGACCTAGTGGATGAGCAGTTCTTC,CASSWDLVDEQFF
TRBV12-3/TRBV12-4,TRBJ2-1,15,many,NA,TGTGCCAGCAGGACCGGGCAATGGGGGTCTGATGAGCAGTTCTTC,CASRTGQWGSDEQFF
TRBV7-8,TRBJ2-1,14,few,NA,TGTGCCAGCAGCCTAACCCTACAGGGAGGCGAGCAGTTCTTC,CASSLTLQGGEQFF
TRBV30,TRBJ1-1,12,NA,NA,TGTGCCTGGAGTCCGACGAACACTGAAGCTTTCTTT,CAWSPTNTEAFF
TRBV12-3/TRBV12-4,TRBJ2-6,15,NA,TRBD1,TGTGCCAGCAGACGACAGGGTGCCGGGGCCAACGTCCTGACTTTC,CASRRQGAGANVLTF
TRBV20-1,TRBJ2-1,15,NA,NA,TGCAGTGCCCTCATGGGCGGCGGGTCCTACAATGAGCAGTTCTTC,CSALMGGGSYNEQFF
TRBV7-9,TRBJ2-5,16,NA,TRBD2,TGTGCCAGCAGCTTTCCGAGCGGGAGGCACCAAGAGACCCAGTACTTC,CASSFPSGRHQETQYF
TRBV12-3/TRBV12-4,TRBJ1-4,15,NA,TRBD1,TGTGCCAGCAGGACAGACAGGGGAACTAATGAAAAACTGTTTTTT,CASRTDRGTNEKLFF
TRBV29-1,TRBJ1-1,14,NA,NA,TGCAGCGCCCTCTCCGACACGGTACACACTGAAGCTTTCTTT,CSALSDTVHTEAFF
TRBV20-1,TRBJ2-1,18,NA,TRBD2,TGCAGTGCTCCCAGCGGGACTAGCGGGAGGCGCGCCTACAATGAGCAGTTCTTC,CSAPSGTSGRRAYNEQFF
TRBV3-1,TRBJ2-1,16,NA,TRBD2,TGTGCCAGCAGCCAAGATTTAACTAGCGGGTGGGATGAGCAGTTCTTC,CASSQDLTSGWDEQFF
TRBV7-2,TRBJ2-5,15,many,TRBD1,TGTGCCAGCAACCCTAGGACAGGGAAATCGGAGACCCAGTACTTC,CASNPRTGKSETQYF
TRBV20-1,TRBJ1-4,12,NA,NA,TGCAGTGCTAGCAGGGGATATGAAAAACTGTTTTTT,CSASRGYEKLFF
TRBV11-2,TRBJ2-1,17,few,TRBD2,TGTGCCAGCAGCTTAGATCGAGGACTAGCGGGAGAAAATGAGCAGTTCTTC,CASSLDRGLAGENEQFF
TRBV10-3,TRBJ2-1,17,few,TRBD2,TGTGCCATCAGGGCCGGGACTAGCGGGGGGAGACACAATGAGCAGTTCTTC,CAIRAGTSGGRHNEQFF
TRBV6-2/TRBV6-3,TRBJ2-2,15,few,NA,TGTGCCAGCAGTCGAGGGGTTGCGAACACCGGGGAGCTGTTTTTT,CASSRGVANTGELFF
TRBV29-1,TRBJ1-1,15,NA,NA,TGCAGCGTTGAAGGCCGCCAGGTCAGGGACACTGAAGCTTTCTTT,CSVEGRQVRDTEAFF
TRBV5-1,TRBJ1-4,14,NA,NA,TGCGCCAGCAGCTTGGAATCTACAGGGGAAAAACTGTTTTTT,CASSLESTGEKLFF
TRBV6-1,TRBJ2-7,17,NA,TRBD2,TGTGCCAGCAGTGAAGCGTTGGGGGGGAGACCTTCCTACGAGCAGTACTTC,CASSEALGGRPSYEQYF
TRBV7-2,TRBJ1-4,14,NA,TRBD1,TGTGCCAGCAGCTTCAGGGGGGGGAGTGAAAAACTGTTTTTT,CASSFRGGSEKLFF
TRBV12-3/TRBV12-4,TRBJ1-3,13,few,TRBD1,TGTGCCAGCAGTCAGGGGGCGAGAAACACCATATATTTT,CASSQGARNTIYF
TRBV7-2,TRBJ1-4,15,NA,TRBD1,TGTGCCAGCAGCCCGCGGGGACAGGGGAATGAAAAACTGTTTTTT,CASSPRGQGNEKLFF
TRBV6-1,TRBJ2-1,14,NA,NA,TGTGCCAGCAGTGGGGGGCTTATACACAATGAGCAGTTCTTC,CASSGGLIHNEQFF
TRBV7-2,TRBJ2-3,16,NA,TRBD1,TGTGCCAGCAGCTTACAGGGGGACAGGGTTATCGATACGCAGTATTTT,CASSLQGDRVIDTQYF
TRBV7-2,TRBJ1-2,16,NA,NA,TGTGCCAGCAGCTTGTCCCGGGACACCTCTAACTATGGCTACACCTTC,CASSLSRDTSNYGYTF
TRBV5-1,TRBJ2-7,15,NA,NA,TGCGCCAGCAGCTTGTTCAGGGGCTTGACCTACGAGCAGTACTTC,CASSLFRGLTYEQYF
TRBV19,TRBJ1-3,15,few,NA,TGTGCCAGTGCCATTGGGGGGACTACGGCGAACACCATATATTTT,CASAIGGTTANTIYF
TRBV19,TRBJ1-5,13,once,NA,TGTGCCAGTAGTATAGTCAGAAATCAGCCCCAGCATTTT,CASSIVRNQPQHF
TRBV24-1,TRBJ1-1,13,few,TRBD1,TGTGCCACTCGGACAGGCCCCAGCACTGAAGCTTTCTTT,CATRTGPSTEAFF
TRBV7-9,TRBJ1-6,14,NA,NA,TGTGCCAGCAGCTTAGGGGGGTCGAATTCACCCCTCCACTTT,CASSLGGSNSPLHF
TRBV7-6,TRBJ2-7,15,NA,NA,TGTGCCAGCAGCACGGGGGCCGTCCCCACCTACGAGCAGTACTTC,CASSTGAVPTYEQYF
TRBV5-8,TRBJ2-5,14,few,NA,TGTGCCAGCAGCTTTAGCCTGGGACAAGAGACCCAGTACTTC,CASSFSLGQETQYF
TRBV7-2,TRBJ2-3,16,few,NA,TGTGCCAGCAGCCGCAGGGGCGGGAGCCCCACAGATACGCAGTATTTT,CASSRRGGSPTDTQYF
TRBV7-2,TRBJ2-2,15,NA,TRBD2,TGTGCCAGCAGCTCATGGACTAGCGGCACCGGGGAGCTGTTTTTT,CASSSWTSGTGELFF
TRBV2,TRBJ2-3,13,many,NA,TGTGCCAGCAGTAAACAGGGACCAGATACGCAGTATTTT,CASSKQGPDTQYF
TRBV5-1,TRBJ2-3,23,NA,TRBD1,TGCGCCAGCAGCTTGGCTCTAGGATGGGGGACAGGGGGCATTACGGTCCCCACAGATACGCAGTATTTT,CASSLALGWGTGGITVPTDTQYF
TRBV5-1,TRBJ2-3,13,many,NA,TGTGCCAGCAGCTCCTCAAGCACAGATACGCAGTATTTT,CASSSSSTDTQYF
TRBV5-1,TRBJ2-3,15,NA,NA,TGCGCCAGCAGCTTGGAGGACGGGGGCACAGATACGCAGTATTTT,CASSLEDGGTDTQYF
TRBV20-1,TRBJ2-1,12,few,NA,TGCAGTGCTCTTAGCGGAGGGGAAGAGCAGTTCTTC,CSALSGGEEQFF
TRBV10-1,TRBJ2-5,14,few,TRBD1,TGCGCCAGCAGTGAAACAGGGGTATGGGAGACCCAGTACTTC,CASSETGVWETQYF
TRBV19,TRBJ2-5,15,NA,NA,TGTGCCAGTAGTATAGGGGCAGGGATGGTTGAGACCCAGTACTTC,CASSIGAGMVETQYF
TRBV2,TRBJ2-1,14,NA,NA,TGTGCCAGCACGCGGGGCTTCTCCTACAATGAGCAGTTCTTC,CASTRGFSYNEQFF
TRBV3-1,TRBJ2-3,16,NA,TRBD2,TGTGCCAGCAGCCAGGTACTAGCGGCTAGCACAGATACGCAGTATTTT,CASSQVLAASTDTQYF
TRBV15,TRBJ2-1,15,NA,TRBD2,TGTGCCACCAGCAGAGCGGGAGGGCGGTGGAATGAGCAGTTCTTC,CATSRAGGRWNEQFF
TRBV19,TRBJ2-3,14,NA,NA,TGTGCCAGTAGACCAGACCCCGGGGGAGATACGCAGTATTTT,CASRPDPGGDTQYF
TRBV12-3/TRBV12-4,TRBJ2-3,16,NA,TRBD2,TGTGCCAGCAGTTTAGTACTAGCGGGGCCGACGGGTACGCAGTATTTT,CASSLVLAGPTGTQYF
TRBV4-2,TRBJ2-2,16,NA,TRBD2,TGTGCCAGCAGCCAAGGGACTAGCGTGAACACCGGGGAGCTGTTTTTT,CASSQGTSVNTGELFF
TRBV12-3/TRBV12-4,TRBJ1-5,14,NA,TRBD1,TGTGCCAGCAGCCGGACAGGGGAGGGTCAGCCCCAGCATTTT,CASSRTGEGQPQHF
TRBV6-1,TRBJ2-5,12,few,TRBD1,TGTGCCAGCAGTGAAATGTCGGACAGGGAGTACTTC,CASSEMSDREYF